This T cell receptor beta chain was recovered during a study of cytomegalovirus exposure and HLA in healthy donors. Study context: From donors who were HLA-typed, an early data release held about 89 million unique TCRs. Study conclusions and caveats: Presence/absence analyses rested on an assumption that sequencing depth was roughly uniform across donors.

Trimming at V came to 6 bases and at J to 7 bases, leaving 4 bases not matched to a gene. This CDR3 has 11 amino acids. Germline V CDR1 and CDR2: SQVTM, ANQGSEA. 60 Vbeta and 13 Jbeta primers were used in PCR. Source study methods: A later analysis counted roughly 74 million unique TCR beta chains, some 11 million shared. Profiled with immunoSEQ multiplex PCR; TCRdb holds only in-frame clones, not every one. V, J and clone size reflect that table, while D and trimming were determined from the DNA. The sample has some 170,000 clones, roughly 85% seen once. This clone was detected once. Its antigen is not known.

This TCR came from a woman aged 25 to 45 in good health and CMV-seronegative. Sequenced input: PBMCs. The rearrangement links TRBV29-1 to TRBJ1-2; 8 bases match TRBD1. In DNA, the CDR3 is TGCAGCGTCGGGGACAGGCTTGGCTACACCTTC. As protein: CSVGDRLGYTF.